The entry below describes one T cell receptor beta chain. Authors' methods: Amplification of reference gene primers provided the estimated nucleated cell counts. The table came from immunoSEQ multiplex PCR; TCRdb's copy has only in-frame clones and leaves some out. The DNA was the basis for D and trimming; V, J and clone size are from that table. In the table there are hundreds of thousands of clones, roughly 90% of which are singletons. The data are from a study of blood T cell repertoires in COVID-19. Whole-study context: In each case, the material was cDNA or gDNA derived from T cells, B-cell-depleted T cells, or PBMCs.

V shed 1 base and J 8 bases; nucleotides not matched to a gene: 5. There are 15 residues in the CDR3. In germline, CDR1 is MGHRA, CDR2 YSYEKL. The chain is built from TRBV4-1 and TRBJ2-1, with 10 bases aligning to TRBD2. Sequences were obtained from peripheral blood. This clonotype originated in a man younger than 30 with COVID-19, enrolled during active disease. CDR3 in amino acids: CASSQASGGAYEQFF. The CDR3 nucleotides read TGCGCCAGCAGCCAAGCCAGCGGGGGGGCCTATGAGCAGTTCTTC.